The 26 T cell receptor beta chains presented below share a single source sample, sequenced in a study of CD8 T cells in Susac syndrome (dated by TCRdb to between 2018 and 2021). Library creation used the immunoSEQ multiplex PCR assay. RNA was extracted using the RNeasy kit, and roughly 0.5 to 1 microgram was reverse transcribed with random hexamers. Using fastp trimming at Q25 and MiXCR clonotype assembly, TCRdb reanalyzed the public sequencing data and kept in-frame beta chains. CDR3 protein duplicates are merged, each entry listing the most common genes and DNA. The sample data list fewer than 200,000 distinct CDR3 sequences, and around 93% of these were observed just once. 0.1% to 0.12% of the sample belongs to the ten largest clones. Sequencing was carried out using CD4+ T cells from PBMCs. The receptors come from a human donor in good health.

This clonotype was detected only once. The V call is TRBV7-2, the J call TRBJ1-1; unclear D gene. Germline lookup yields CDR1 SGHTA and CDR2 FQGNSA. V dropped 5 bases and J dropped 1 base, with 8 bases sitting between them. The CDR3 runs 13 residues. CDR3 bases: TGTGCCAGCAGCACCGGACCGAACACTGAAGCTTTCTTT. This sequence encodes CASSTGPNTEAFF.

This clonotype was observed a single time. The chain joins TRBV28 to TRBJ2-2, with 10 positions matching TRBD2. CDR3 length: 16 amino acids. Germline lookup yields CDR1 MDHEN and CDR2 SYDVKM. The V and J ends lost 6 bases and 4 bases, in that order; junction bases with no gene match: 8. The DNA for the CDR3 is TGTGCCAGCAGCAAGCGGGGGGGCCTGGGCACCGGGGAGCTGTTTTTT. It specifies CASSKRGGLGTGELFF.

CDR3 coding DNA: TGTGCCAGCAAGGCACAGGGTCCCTCCTACGAGCAGTACGTC. It is translated as CASKAQGPSYEQYV. J is TRBJ2-7 and V is TRBV6-1; tentatively, D is TRBD1 (6 bases). CDR1 and CDR2 (germline): MNHNS, SASEGT. V was clipped by 7 bases and J by 0 bases, with 13 bases between them. There are 14 residues in the CDR3.

The chain recombines TRBV15 with TRBJ2-3; tentatively, D is TRBD1 or TRBD2 (5 bases each). V lost 3 bases to trimming and J lost 2 bases, with 9 bases between them. This CDR3 is 14 amino acids long. Germline V gives CDR1 LNHNV, CDR2 YYDKDF (reference sequence). In DNA form, the CDR3 reads TGTGCCACCAGCAGGGGGGACCTCACAGATACGCAGTATTTT. This encodes CATSRGDLTDTQYF.

The gene calls are TRBV6-5 and TRBJ2-1; D uncertain. Trimming cost V 6 bases and J 7 bases, with 13 bases left between them. CDR1 MNHEY and CDR2 SVGAGI come from the germline V gene. There are 13 residues in the CDR3. The CDR3 DNA is TGTGCCAGCAGCCACAAAGGACGAAATGAGCAGTTCTTC. Protein sequence: CASSHKGRNEQFF.

The CDR3 reads CASSRGIGSYEQYV. As DNA, the CDR3 is TGTGCCAGCAGCCGGGGTATCGGCTCCTACGAGCAGTACGTC. The chain is built from TRBV14 and TRBJ2-7; no definite D call. Deletions cut 4 bases from V and 0 bases from J, with 10 bases between. The CDR3 contains 14 residues. Germline CDR1 SGHDN, CDR2 FVKESK.

The count of this clonotype is one. CDR3 nucleotides: TGTGCCAGCAGCCAGGGAACCCTCCGGGTCGCGTCGTCACCCCTCCACTTT. Translated: CASSQGTLRVASSPLHF. V gene TRBV7-6 combines with J gene TRBJ1-6; D may be TRBD1 (5 bases). The CDR3 totals 17 residues. V dropped 5 bases and J dropped 10 bases, with 24 bases sitting between them. CDR1 is SGHVS, CDR2 FNYEAQ, per germline.

This rearrangement joins TRBV3-1 to TRBJ1-2, with D uncertain. The germline CDR1 and CDR2 sequences are LGHDT and YNNKEL (reference sequence). V was shortened by 0 bases and J by 6 bases, with 8 bases between the two germline ends. The CDR3 runs 13 residues. This CDR3 reads CASSQDGWNGYTF. CDR3 sequence (DNA): TGTGCCAGCAGCCAAGATGGTTGGAATGGCTACACCTTC.

This rearrangement joins TRBV20-1 to TRBJ2-1; D remains ambiguous. V shed 3 bases and J shed 1 base, with 10 bases lying between them. The CDR3 is made up of 14 amino acids. Germline lookup yields CDR1 DFQATT and CDR2 SNEGSKA (reference sequence). This CDR3 reads CSARHPLSYNEQFF. CDR3 nucleotides: TGCAGTGCTAGGCACCCTTTATCCTACAATGAGCAGTTCTTC.

This sequence joins TRBV2 and TRBJ1-2, with 8 bases that match TRBD1. This CDR3 is 13 amino acids long. Trimming cost V 6 bases and J 6 bases; bases outside gene matches: 6. Germline loops: CDR1 SNHLY, CDR2 FYNNEI. This chain's CDR3 is CASRAGQDHGYTF. CDR3 bases: TGTGCCAGCAGGGCGGGACAGGACCATGGCTACACCTTC.

This clonotype is a singleton in its sample. This chain links TRBV5-1 with TRBJ2-5, with D tentatively TRBD1 (5 bases). Germline CDR1 is SGHRS and CDR2 is YFSETQ. CDR3 length: 14 residues. Trimming took 1 base from V and 7 from J, leaving 14 bases between them. The CDR3 DNA follows: TGCGCCAGCAGCTTGCTGCACGGCCAGGGGACCCAGTACTTC. This gives the protein CASSLLHGQGTQYF.

The chain links TRBV5-1 to TRBJ1-2, with D possibly being TRBD1 (6 bases). This CDR3 is 17 amino acids long. V shed 3 bases and J shed 8 bases, with 26 bases lying between them. Germline V gives CDR1 SGHRS, CDR2 YFSETQ. The CDR3: CASSYRPADRRGRGYTF. The CDR3 DNA reads TGCGCCAGCAGCTACAGACCGGCCGACAGGCGTGGAAGAGGCTACACCTTC.

This chain connects TRBV14 to TRBJ1-2; a possible D gene is TRBD1 (5 bases). The ends were cut back, 1 base at V and 8 bases at J, with 11 bases in the middle. The V gene's germline CDR1 is SGHDN and CDR2 FVKESK. There are 13 residues in the CDR3. The CDR3: CASSQGGGGGYTF. CDR3 in DNA: TGTGCCAGCAGCCAAGGCGGGGGTGGAGGCTACACCTTC. The variable domain in full, with the rest retrieved from reference TRBV14 and TRBJ1-2, is EAGVTQFPSHSVIEKGQTVTLRCDPISGHDNLYWYRRVMGKEIKFLLHFVKESKQDESGMPNNRFLAERTGGTYSTLKVQPAELEDSGVYFCASSQGGGGGYTFGSGTRLTVV.

The rearrangement links TRBV6-2 or TRBV6-3 to TRBJ1-2, with D unclear. Germline-derived CDR1 and CDR2 are MNHEY and SVGEGT. V lost 7 bases and J 4 bases, leaving 10 bases between the germline ends. This CDR3 is built from 12 residues. CDR3 region: CASTGPGYGYTF. The DNA of the CDR3 is TGTGCCAGCACCGGGCCAGGCTATGGCTACACCTTC.

The V call is TRBV3-1, the J call TRBJ2-2; D possibly matches TRBD1 or TRBD2 (5 bases each). The germline V and J ends were trimmed by 4 bases and 6 bases, with 18 bases remaining between them. Germline V gene data show CDR1 as LGHDT and CDR2 as YNNKEL (reference sequence). CDR3 length: 16 residues. The CDR3 coding sequence is TGTGCCAGCAGCCGATGGACACGGAGGATACCCGGGGAGCTGTTTTTT. The encoded protein is CASSRWTRRIPGELFF.

The V and J genes are TRBV5-1 and TRBJ2-7; TRBD1 matches 10 bases. Germline lookup yields CDR1 SGHRS and CDR2 YFSETQ. V shed 0 bases, J shed 3 bases, and the junction held 15 bases outside the gene matches. This CDR3 contains 19 residues. The CDR3: CASSLVTPGTGAWSYEQYF. As DNA, the CDR3 is TGCGCCAGCAGCTTGGTTACGCCCGGGACAGGGGCCTGGAGCTACGAGCAGTACTTC.

The chain joins TRBV7-2 to TRBJ2-2; TRBD2 agrees at 7 bases. Germline-derived CDR1 and CDR2 are SGHTA and FQGNSA. This CDR3 comprises 16 residues. Trimming at V came to 5 bases and at J to 5 bases, leaving 11 bases not matched to a gene. The CDR3 sequence: CASSLGGGVGTGELFF. CDR3 DNA sequence: TGTGCCAGCAGCCTCGGTGGGGGGGTGGGTACCGGGGAGCTGTTTTTT.

This chain uses TRBV24-1 with TRBJ2-5; 7 bases match TRBD1. Germline V lookup: CDR1 KGHDR, CDR2 SFDVKD. This CDR3 comprises 15 residues. Trimming removed 5 bases from V and 1 base from J; junction bases left unmatched: 6. The DNA of the CDR3 is TGTGCCACCAGTGGGAACAGGGGACCCCAAGAGACCCAGTACTTC. Protein sequence: CATSGNRGPQETQYF.

The chain recombines TRBV7-9 with TRBJ2-4, with 13 bases fitting TRBD2. The V and J ends lost 4 bases and 0 bases, in that order; junction bases with no gene match: 3. Germline V gives CDR1 SEHNR, CDR2 FQNEAQ (reference sequence). The CDR3 length is 17 residues. The CDR3 coding sequence is TGTGCCAGCAGCTCGGGACTAGCGGGGCTAGCCAAAAACATTCAGTACTTC. It is translated as CASSSGLAGLAKNIQYF.

This chain joins TRBV19 and TRBJ2-2; 9 bases are a match to TRBD2. The CDR3 length is 12 residues. The V and J ends lost 10 bases and 8 bases, in that order; junction bases with no gene match: 5. CDR1 LNHDA and CDR2 SQIVND come from the germline V gene (reference sequence). The CDR3 region has the DNA TGTGCCACCCGGACTAGCGTGGGGGAGCTGTTTTTT. It translates to CATRTSVGELFF.

In nucleotides, the CDR3 is TGTGCCAGCAGACAGGACATGTCGAACACCGGGGAGCTGTTTTTT. It yields the protein CASRQDMSNTGELFF. J is TRBJ2-2 and V is TRBV14; D might be TRBD1 (5 bases). The germline V gene encodes CDR1 SGHDN and CDR2 FVKESK. V lost 6 bases and J 0 bases, leaving 11 bases between the germline ends. The CDR3 is 15 amino acids.

V is TRBV2 and J is TRBJ2-2; D is possibly TRBD1 or TRBD2 (5 bases each). CDR1 is SNHLY, CDR2 FYNNEI, per germline. The V and J ends lost 6 bases and 0 bases respectively, with 8 bases between them. CDR3 size: 14 residues. The CDR3, as DNA: TGTGCCAGCAGGGGACGATCGAACACCGGGGAGCTGTTTTTT. Encoded protein: CASRGRSNTGELFF.

V is TRBV7-9 and J is TRBJ1-1; the match to TRBD1 covers 8 bases. This CDR3 spans 15 amino acids. The germline V gene encodes CDR1 SEHNR and CDR2 FQNEAQ (reference sequence). V lost 5 bases and J lost 2; bases outside the gene matches: 7. The DNA of the CDR3 is TGTGCCAGCAGCCTCGGGACAGGCCATAACACTGAAGCTTTCTTT. It translates to CASSLGTGHNTEAFF.

This chain connects TRBV9 to TRBJ2-2; 14 nucleotides match TRBD2. The CDR3 runs to 15 residues. Germline-derived CDR1 and CDR2 are SGDLS and YYNGEE. J was trimmed by 7 bases and V by 3 bases; bases with no gene match: 2. CDR3 in amino acids: CASSATSGGGGELFF. CDR3 DNA sequence: TGTGCCAGCAGCGCGACTAGCGGGGGGGGCGGGGAGCTGTTTTTT.

The V call is TRBV5-1, the J call TRBJ2-5, with D possibly being TRBD1 or TRBD2 (6 bases each). The germline V gene encodes CDR1 SGHRS and CDR2 YFSETQ. The CDR3 contains 14 residues. V lost 3 bases, J lost 3 bases, and 12 bases lay in between. CDR3: CASSWRGQEETQYF. The CDR3 nucleotides read TGCGCCAGCAGCTGGAGGGGACAAGAAGAGACCCAGTACTTC.

The chain is built from TRBV7-2 and TRBJ2-7; D is perhaps TRBD1 (5 bases). Trimming left V 5 bases short and J 2 bases short, with 16 bases between. Germline V gene lookup returns CDR1 SGHTA and CDR2 FQGNSA. The CDR3 has 15 residues. CDR3: CASSPQTDTAYEQYF. DNA of the CDR3: TGTGCCAGCAGCCCTCAGACAGATACCGCCTACGAGCAGTACTTC.